The rows below give T cell receptor beta chains drawn from one sample of a study of cytotoxic CD8 clonotypes in ibrutinib-treated CLL. Clones were read by immunoSEQ multiplex PCR, and TCRdb kept only the in-frame ones, dropping some. This table holds 150,000 to 250,000 clones, about 72% found once. Material: PBMCs, obtained after 24 months of ibrutinib treatment. Every receptor here comes from a human donor with chronic lymphocytic leukemia. The CDR3 runs from the conserved cysteine through the conserved F or W. A D gene is named only where the DNA matches it firmly. Size values are once, few and many counts, or a class for expanded clones, and some rows have none.

d_call: TRBD2
clone_size: -
j_call: TRBJ2-7
v_call: TRBV6-5
cdr3_nt: TGTGCCAGCAGAAGTGGTGGTAGCGGGAGGAAAGAGCAGTACTTC
cdr3_aa: CASRSGGSGRKEQYF

d_call: -
clone_size: -
j_call: TRBJ2-7
v_call: TRBV7-3
cdr3_nt: TGTGCCAGCAGCCTTACCCGGCTCCACGAGCAGTACTTC
cdr3_aa: CASSLTRLHEQYF

d_call: -
clone_size: -
j_call: TRBJ1-1
v_call: TRBV11-3
cdr3_nt: TGTGCCAGCAGCTCCACGGGTTCGAACACTGAAGCTTTCTTT
cdr3_aa: CASSSTGSNTEAFF

d_call: TRBD1
clone_size: -
j_call: TRBJ2-7
v_call: TRBV13
cdr3_nt: TGTGCCAGCAGCTTGGACAGGGGATCCTACGAGCAGTACTTC
cdr3_aa: CASSLDRGSYEQYF

d_call: -
clone_size: -
j_call: TRBJ2-4
v_call: TRBV30
cdr3_nt: TGTGCCTGGAGTGTCGTAAACATTCAGTACTTC
cdr3_aa: CAWSVVNIQYF

d_call: TRBD2
clone_size: -
j_call: TRBJ2-3
v_call: TRBV18
cdr3_nt: TGTGCCAGCTCACTATCTCGGACTAGCGGGAGTTCCAGAACAGATACGCAGTATTTT
cdr3_aa: CASSLSRTSGSSRTDTQYF

d_call: -
clone_size: once
j_call: TRBJ2-7
v_call: TRBV29-1
cdr3_nt: TGCAGCGTTTGGACGGGCTCCTACGAGCAGTACTTC
cdr3_aa: CSVWTGSYEQYF

d_call: -
clone_size: -
j_call: TRBJ1-2
v_call: TRBV6-5
cdr3_nt: TGTGCCAGCAGCACCTTAAGGACAGCTAACTATGGCTACACCTTC
cdr3_aa: CASSTLRTANYGYTF

d_call: -
clone_size: -
j_call: TRBJ2-1
v_call: TRBV27
cdr3_nt: TGTGCCAGCAGTTTCGTAGCGGCCCGCTCCTACAATGAGCAGTTCTTC
cdr3_aa: CASSFVAARSYNEQFF

d_call: TRBD2
clone_size: -
j_call: TRBJ2-2
v_call: TRBV25-1
cdr3_nt: TGTGCCAGCAGTGGAAGGGTAGCGAGCGGGAGTGGCACCGGGGAGCTGTTTTTT
cdr3_aa: CASSGRVASGSGTGELFF

d_call: -
clone_size: few
j_call: TRBJ1-5
v_call: TRBV29-1
cdr3_nt: TGCAGCGTTGCCCCTAACAACAATCAGCCCCAGCATTTT
cdr3_aa: CSVAPNNNQPQHF

d_call: -
clone_size: -
j_call: TRBJ1-2
v_call: TRBV4-1
cdr3_nt: TGCGCCAGCAGCCAAGACCACCGACAGCCCTATGGCTACACCTTC
cdr3_aa: CASSQDHRQPYGYTF

d_call: TRBD2
clone_size: -
j_call: TRBJ2-1
v_call: TRBV7-9
cdr3_nt: TGTGCCAGCAGCCGGGTAGCGGGAGGTCGCAATGAGCAGTTCTTC
cdr3_aa: CASSRVAGGRNEQFF

d_call: -
clone_size: -
j_call: TRBJ2-7
v_call: TRBV2
cdr3_nt: TGTGCCAGCAGTGGGGGGAACCCGACCTACGAGCAGTACTTC
cdr3_aa: CASSGGNPTYEQYF

d_call: -
clone_size: -
j_call: TRBJ2-1
v_call: TRBV4-2
cdr3_nt: TGTGCCAGCAGCCAAGATAGAGGGGGCAATGAGCAGTTCTTC
cdr3_aa: CASSQDRGGNEQFF

d_call: TRBD1
clone_size: -
j_call: TRBJ1-2
v_call: TRBV5-1
cdr3_nt: TGCGCCAGCAGCTCCGGACAGGGGTTGCCAGGGGGCTACACCTTC
cdr3_aa: CASSSGQGLPGGYTF

d_call: TRBD1
clone_size: -
j_call: TRBJ2-3
v_call: TRBV7-3
cdr3_nt: TGTGCCAGCAGCGGACAGGGCACAGATACGCAGTATTTT
cdr3_aa: CASSGQGTDTQYF

d_call: TRBD2
clone_size: -
j_call: TRBJ2-3
v_call: TRBV15
cdr3_nt: TGTGCCACCAGCAGCCCACTAGCGGTCGGGAGTACAGATACGCAGTATTTT
cdr3_aa: CATSSPLAVGSTDTQYF

d_call: -
clone_size: -
j_call: TRBJ2-5
v_call: TRBV9
cdr3_nt: TGTGCCAGCAGCCTCGGAGCGGGTGATAGAGAGACCCAGTACTTC
cdr3_aa: CASSLGAGDRETQYF

d_call: -
clone_size: -
j_call: TRBJ1-1
v_call: TRBV19
cdr3_nt: TGTGCCAGTAGTATAGGGCCAGGGAAGTTGGACACTGAAGCTTTCTTT
cdr3_aa: CASSIGPGKLDTEAFF

d_call: -
clone_size: few
j_call: TRBJ2-3
v_call: TRBV5-4
cdr3_nt: TGTGCCAGCAGCTTGAACGCAGGGGCTTACACAGATACGCAGTATTTT
cdr3_aa: CASSLNAGAYTDTQYF

d_call: -
clone_size: once
j_call: TRBJ2-1
v_call: TRBV11-2
cdr3_nt: TGTGCCAGCAGCTTACTCGGGACCACCTACAATGAGCAGTTCTTC
cdr3_aa: CASSLLGTTYNEQFF

d_call: -
clone_size: few
j_call: TRBJ1-2
v_call: TRBV7-2
cdr3_nt: TGTGCCAGCAGCTGGACTGGGACCCAAAGGGTCTATGGCTACACCTTC
cdr3_aa: CASSWTGTQRVYGYTF

d_call: TRBD1
clone_size: -
j_call: TRBJ1-2
v_call: TRBV6-5
cdr3_nt: TGTGCCAGCAGTCCACCGACAGGGTCTGGCTACACCTTC
cdr3_aa: CASSPPTGSGYTF

d_call: -
clone_size: few
j_call: TRBJ2-4
v_call: TRBV14
cdr3_nt: TGTGCCAGCAGCCAAGCTAGTGGCATTCAGTACTTC
cdr3_aa: CASSQASGIQYF

d_call: -
clone_size: -
j_call: TRBJ2-7
v_call: TRBV21-1
cdr3_nt: TGTGCCAGCCGTAAGCGGCCGGGGTCCCCCCTCTACGAGCAGTACTTC
cdr3_aa: CASRKRPGSPLYEQYF

d_call: -
clone_size: -
j_call: TRBJ1-5
v_call: TRBV23-1
cdr3_nt: TGCGCCAGCAGTCAATCGAGTAACCCGTTACGCAATCAGCCCCAGCATTTT
cdr3_aa: CASSQSSNPLRNQPQHF

d_call: TRBD2
clone_size: -
j_call: TRBJ2-1
v_call: TRBV6-6
cdr3_nt: TGTGCCAGCAGAGGGGCGGGAGGGCCTAACAATGAGCAGTTCTTC
cdr3_aa: CASRGAGGPNNEQFF

d_call: -
clone_size: -
j_call: TRBJ1-2
v_call: TRBV6-6
cdr3_nt: TGTGCCAGCAGTTACATCGTAGGGGGTGCTAACTATGGCTACACCTTC
cdr3_aa: CASSYIVGGANYGYTF

d_call: -
clone_size: few
j_call: TRBJ2-3
v_call: TRBV2
cdr3_nt: TGTGCCAGCAGTGTTTCGGGCGCGAATACGCAGTATTTT
cdr3_aa: CASSVSGANTQYF

d_call: -
clone_size: -
j_call: TRBJ1-3
v_call: TRBV28
cdr3_nt: TGTGCCGGGAGCAGGGGTCATCCTGGAAACACCATATATTTT
cdr3_aa: CAGSRGHPGNTIYF

d_call: TRBD1
clone_size: -
j_call: TRBJ2-6
v_call: TRBV9
cdr3_nt: TGTGCCAGCAGCGCCCCTCCAGGGGGCAGGGCTGGGGCCAACGTCCTGACTTTC
cdr3_aa: CASSAPPGGRAGANVLTF

d_call: TRBD2
clone_size: -
j_call: TRBJ2-7
v_call: TRBV7-8
cdr3_nt: TGTGCCAGCAGCGCCCTCTCTGGCGGGAGGTACGAGCAGTACTTC
cdr3_aa: CASSALSGGRYEQYF

d_call: -
clone_size: -
j_call: TRBJ2-1
v_call: TRBV5-1
cdr3_nt: TGCGCCAGCAGCTGGCGGAGGAGCTCCTACAATGAGCAGTTCTTC
cdr3_aa: CASSWRRSSYNEQFF

d_call: -
clone_size: -
j_call: TRBJ2-2
v_call: TRBV5-4
cdr3_nt: TGTGCCAGCAGCTTGGATGTAGGGACCGGGGAGCTGTTTTTT
cdr3_aa: CASSLDVGTGELFF

d_call: -
clone_size: -
j_call: TRBJ2-7
v_call: TRBV5-1
cdr3_nt: TGTGCCAGCAGCGGGCCCATCGAAGAGCAGTACTTC
cdr3_aa: CASSGPIEEQYF

d_call: -
clone_size: once
j_call: TRBJ2-5
v_call: TRBV5-1
cdr3_nt: TGCGCCAGCAGCTTGGAATTGGCGGGATTGACGGAGACCCAGTACTTC
cdr3_aa: CASSLELAGLTETQYF

d_call: -
clone_size: -
j_call: TRBJ2-5
v_call: TRBV9
cdr3_nt: TGTGCCAGCAGCGTAGGTCCAGGTAGGGGCCAAGAGACCCAGTACTTC
cdr3_aa: CASSVGPGRGQETQYF

d_call: -
clone_size: -
j_call: TRBJ2-7
v_call: TRBV11-3
cdr3_nt: TGTGCCAGCAGCTTAGGGTATGGAGCGGAGCTTTACGAGCAGTACTTC
cdr3_aa: CASSLGYGAELYEQYF

d_call: TRBD2
clone_size: -
j_call: TRBJ2-1
v_call: TRBV5-4
cdr3_nt: TGTGCCAGCAGCCCCCCGGGTAGCGGGAGTAATGAGCAGTTCTTC
cdr3_aa: CASSPPGSGSNEQFF

d_call: -
clone_size: -
j_call: TRBJ1-2
v_call: TRBV7-2
cdr3_nt: TGTGCCAGCAGCCCCCGTGGGATAAACTATGGCTACACCTTC
cdr3_aa: CASSPRGINYGYTF

d_call: -
clone_size: -
j_call: TRBJ1-1
v_call: TRBV20-1
cdr3_nt: TGCAGTGCTAGGACTGAAGCTTTCTTT
cdr3_aa: CSARTEAFF

d_call: TRBD1
clone_size: -
j_call: TRBJ1-1
v_call: TRBV28
cdr3_nt: TGTGCCAGCAGACCTTACAGGGGAGAGATGGCTGAAGCTTTCTTT
cdr3_aa: CASRPYRGEMAEAFF

d_call: TRBD2
clone_size: -
j_call: TRBJ2-1
v_call: TRBV9
cdr3_nt: TGTGCCAGCAGCGTAGATAGCGGGTGGGACAATGAGCAGTTCTTC
cdr3_aa: CASSVDSGWDNEQFF

d_call: -
clone_size: -
j_call: TRBJ2-7
v_call: TRBV4-3
cdr3_nt: TGCGCCAGCAGCCAAGATGAGGGATGGGCCTACGAGCAGTACTTC
cdr3_aa: CASSQDEGWAYEQYF

d_call: -
clone_size: once
j_call: TRBJ2-1
v_call: TRBV19
cdr3_nt: TGTGCCAGTAGCGCCGGGCCCAGCCGTGGGAATGAGCAGTTCTTC
cdr3_aa: CASSAGPSRGNEQFF

d_call: TRBD1
clone_size: few
j_call: TRBJ1-2
v_call: TRBV27
cdr3_nt: TGTGCCAGCAGATTGACAGGGATTAACTATGGCTACACCTTC
cdr3_aa: CASRLTGINYGYTF

d_call: -
clone_size: -
j_call: TRBJ2-1
v_call: TRBV15
cdr3_nt: TGTGCCACCAGCAGAGAGAGTGGCAATGAGCAGTTCTTC
cdr3_aa: CATSRESGNEQFF

d_call: -
clone_size: -
j_call: TRBJ1-2
v_call: TRBV7-2
cdr3_nt: TGTGCCAGCAGCTTAATGCAGGGGCGAGGAGCTAACTATGGCTACACCTTC
cdr3_aa: CASSLMQGRGANYGYTF

d_call: -
clone_size: -
j_call: TRBJ2-2
v_call: TRBV4-3
cdr3_nt: TGCGCCAGCAGCCAACACCCCAGGGATAACACCGGGGAGCTGTTTTTT
cdr3_aa: CASSQHPRDNTGELFF

d_call: -
clone_size: few
j_call: TRBJ2-2
v_call: TRBV11-3
cdr3_nt: TGTGCCAGCAGCTCGTTTGGGTCCGGGGAGCTGTTTTTT
cdr3_aa: CASSSFGSGELFF

d_call: TRBD2
clone_size: few
j_call: TRBJ2-1
v_call: TRBV19
cdr3_nt: TGTGCCAGTAGTAGGACTAGCGGGGGAGCCAATGAGCAGTTCTTC
cdr3_aa: CASSRTSGGANEQFF

d_call: TRBD2
clone_size: few
j_call: TRBJ2-1
v_call: TRBV11-2
cdr3_nt: TGTGCCAGCAGCTTAGGGAGAGGGCTAGCGGGAGGCAATGAGCAGTTCTTC
cdr3_aa: CASSLGRGLAGGNEQFF

d_call: TRBD1
clone_size: -
j_call: TRBJ2-1
v_call: TRBV10-3
cdr3_nt: TGTGCCATCAATCCGGGACAGGCGTTTAATGAGCAGTTCTTC
cdr3_aa: CAINPGQAFNEQFF